One sample yielded the 11 T cell receptor beta chains listed below, sequenced in a study of T cells in localized non-small cell lung cancer. Sequencing used immunoSEQ multiplex PCR; TCRdb keeps in-frame clones, though not all of them. Among about 52,000 clones listed, 85% to 90% were seen once. Sequencing used PBMCs, obtained before any cancer treatment. The receptors here all came from a female donor with stage II lung adenocarcinoma.

The sample holds one count of this clone. This sequence joins TRBV5-1 and TRBJ2-7; D ambiguous. Germline values: CDR1 SGHRS, CDR2 YFSETQ. Deletions cut 4 bases from V and 5 bases from J, with 13 bases between. CDR3 length: 13 residues. The chain's CDR3 is CASSPLKLHEQYF. CDR3 bases: TGCGCCAGCAGCCCTCTAAAGCTCCACGAGCAGTACTTC.

This rearrangement joins TRBV2 to TRBJ1-1; 10 nucleotides align to TRBD1. The J segment lost 5 bases and the V segment lost 5 bases, leaving 11 bases of the junction unmatched. Germline-derived CDR1 and CDR2 are SNHLY and FYNNEI. The CDR3 contains 16 residues. Here the CDR3 DNA reads TGTGCCAGCAGTCGACAGGGGGCGGGGGTAAGGACTGAAGCTTTCTTT. Its protein is CASSRQGAGVRTEAFF.

V usage is TRBV9 and J usage is TRBJ2-3; D unclear. There are 16 residues in the CDR3. The germline CDR1 and CDR2 sequences are SGDLS and YYNGEE. V gave up 0 bases and J gave up 4 bases, with 15 bases separating them. For the CDR3, the DNA is TGTGCCAGCAGCGTAGGAACCGGAAGTGTCTCAGATACGCAGTATTTT. This sequence encodes CASSVGTGSVSDTQYF.

The chain links TRBV4-1 to TRBJ2-7; the D gene is possibly TRBD1 (6 bases). Germline CDR1 reads MGHRA; CDR2 reads YSYEKL. The CDR3 consists of 12 residues. Trimming stripped 3 bases from V and 4 bases from J, with 7 bases between. CDR3 amino acids: CASSQQGYEQYF. The CDR3 DNA follows: TGCGCCAGCAGCCAGCAGGGGTACGAGCAGTACTTC.

The V gene is TRBV6-6, the J gene TRBJ2-3; the match to TRBD2 covers 7 bases. Germline CDR1 MNHNY, CDR2 SVGAGI (reference sequence). The CDR3 spans 14 residues. J was trimmed by 3 bases and V by 4 bases; bases with no gene match: 4. CDR3 residues: CASSLRGRTDTQYF. In DNA form, the CDR3 reads TGTGCCAGCAGTTTGCGGGGGAGGACAGATACGCAGTATTTT.

CDR3: CASGSTGRDQPQHF. The CDR3 DNA reads as TGTGCTAGTGGCTCGACAGGGCGGGATCAGCCCCAGCATTTT. V gene TRBV12-5 combines with J gene TRBJ1-5; TRBD1 aligns across 7 bases. Germline values: CDR1 LGHNT, CDR2 FRNRAP. The CDR3 extends over 14 amino acids. Losses at the gene ends were 6 bases for V and 5 bases for J; bases not matched to a gene: 7.

CDR3 sequence reads: CASMRGDSYEQYF. In DNA, the CDR3 is TGCGCCAGCATGCGGGGAGACTCCTACGAGCAGTACTTC. V usage is TRBV5-1 and J usage is TRBJ2-5, with D possibly being TRBD2 (6 bases). The DNA matches TRBJ2-7 better at its end, which makes the J call doubtful. The CDR3 has 13 residues. Germline V gene sequence: CDR1 SGHRS, CDR2 YFSETQ.

The chain links TRBV6-6 to TRBJ2-7; D call uncertain. Germline values: CDR1 MNHNY, CDR2 SVGAGI (reference sequence). The CDR3 spans 13 residues. The V end was cut by 4 bases, the J end by 0 bases, with 7 bases between. CDR3 loop: CASSLFTSYEQYF. Here the CDR3 DNA reads TGTGCCAGCAGTTTGTTCACCTCCTACGAGCAGTACTTC.

The chain has TRBV7-9 and TRBJ2-7, with 10 bases fitting TRBD1. Trimming cost V 5 bases and J 5 bases; bases outside gene matches: 9. The CDR3 is 15 residues long. Germline loops: CDR1 SEHNR, CDR2 FQNEAQ (reference sequence). CDR3 bases: TGTGCCAGCAGCCGCCTTGGGACAGGGGTTGACGAGCAGTACTTC. It codes for CASSRLGTGVDEQYF.

The count of this clone is one. This sequence joins TRBV6-5 and TRBJ1-3; no clear D. Trimming shortened V by 0 bases and J by 0 bases, and 6 bases separated the two germline ends. The CDR3 extends over 15 amino acids. Looked up from germline, CDR1 is MNHEY and CDR2 is SVGAGI. CDR3 protein: CASSYSGSSGNTIYF. DNA for the CDR3: TGTGCCAGCAGTTACTCGGGGAGCTCTGGAAACACCATATATTTT.

This clone appeared once. The chain has TRBV11-3 and TRBJ1-1; possible D gene TRBD1, 5 bases. The germline CDR1 and CDR2 sequences are SGHNT and YENEEA. The V and J ends lost 0 bases and 5 bases respectively, with 13 bases between them. The length of the CDR3 is 15 residues. The CDR3 DNA reads as TGTGCCAGCAGCTTAGACTCTCGCAGGGAGACTGAAGCTTTCTTT. Translating gives CASSLDSRRETEAFF.